Reported below is one TCR beta chain. Its specificity is not known. The data are from a study of OX40 agonist ivuxolimab in advanced cancers. Study-wide context: Dose-escalation patients had hepatocellular carcinoma, melanoma, renal cell or head and neck cancer. Findings of the study overall: There were also nonresponders showing low normalized T-cell clonal expansion. CD8+ T cells (on average) carried more expanded clones than CD4+ T cells.

The V gene end was trimmed by 3 bases and the J gene end by 5 bases; junction bases not matched to a gene: 2. Germline loops: CDR1 SGHNT, CDR2 YENEEA. The CDR3 sequence is 16 residues long. Method: immunoSEQ multiplex PCR; TCRdb's copy keeps in-frame clones and lacks some. The sample carries about 79,000 clones, approximately 91% recorded once. This receptor was taken from an adult with an advanced solid tumor such as melanoma, head and neck, liver or kidney cancer. This specimen was CD4+ or CD8+ T cells sorted from blood, taken in a trial of the OX40 agonist ivuxolimab. The chain employs TRBV11-3 and TRBJ2-2, with 14 bases lining up with TRBD2. The CDR3 nucleotides read TGTGCCAGCAGCTTTGGGACTAGCGGGAGTACCGGGGAGCTGTTTTTT. It yields the protein CASSFGTSGSTGELFF.